These 7 T cell receptor beta chains were sequenced from one sample in a study of vaccination and CD4 T cells after COVID-19 (dated by TCRdb to about 2022). Their target antigens are unknown. The treatment or condition label on this specimen signifies: approximately 10-day PBMC culture with coronavirus spike peptide pools or control peptides (ViraFEST assay). The library was prepared using PCR. This sample was sequenced with an Illumina iSeq 100. At the Johns Hopkins FTIC core, DNA from the cultured CD4+ T cells underwent TCR sequencing with the Oncomine TCR Beta short-read assay. The public reads were quality trimmed at Q25 with fastp and then assembled into clones with MiXCR by TCRdb, keeping productive beta chains. CDR3 protein duplicates are merged, each entry listing the most common genes and DNA. The sample records approximately 15,000 distinct CDR3 sequences, roughly 50% of which are singletons. The ten largest clonotypes hold about a tenth of the sample.

Input material: CD4+ T cells from blood, cultured in vitro. Receptor source: a human donor who had recovered from COVID-19.

V gene TRBV27 combines with J gene TRBJ1-1; D uncertain. CDR3 size: 15 residues. Looked up from germline, CDR1 is MNHEY and CDR2 is SMNVEV (reference sequence). Trimming pared 7 bases from V and 0 bases from J, leaving 15 bases between. CDR3: CASTPGSAMNTEAFF. The CDR3 DNA reads as TGTGCCAGCACCCCCGGCTCAGCGATGAACACTGAAGCTTTCTTT.

V gene TRBV30 combines with J gene TRBJ2-1, with 8 bases identical to TRBD2. CDR1 is GTSNPN, CDR2 SVGIG, per germline (reference sequence). J gave up 4 bases and V 2 bases, and 10 bases lay outside the gene matches. The CDR3 covers 16 residues. DNA of the CDR3: TGTGCCTGGAGTCTCCCCTCGGGAGGGCGATACAATGAGCAGTTCTTC. This translates into CAWSLPSGGRYNEQFF. Looking up the rest from reference TRBV30 and TRBJ2-1 gives the full variable domain: SQTIHQWPATLVQPVGSPLSLECTVEGTSNPNLYWYRQAAGRGLQLLFYSVGIGQISSEVPQNLSASRPQDRQFILSSKKLLLSDSGFYLCAWSLPSGGRYNEQFFGPGTRLTVL.

V usage is TRBV20-1 and J usage is TRBJ2-6; D is ambiguous. Germline assignment: CDR1 DFQATT and CDR2 SNEGSKA (reference sequence). The CDR3 totals 16 residues. The V and J ends lost 0 bases and 0 bases respectively, with 9 bases between them. The CDR3 nucleotides are TGCAGTGCTAGAGAGGGTCGCATCTCTGGGGCCAACGTCCTGACTTTC. This sequence encodes CSAREGRISGANVLTF.

The rearrangement links TRBV28 to TRBJ2-4; D may correspond to TRBD1 or TRBD2 (5 bases each). The CDR3 consists of 17 residues. Germline CDR1 reads MDHEN; CDR2 reads SYDVKM. Trimming left V 4 bases short and J 5 bases short, with 21 bases between. CDR3 nucleotide sequence: TGTGCCAGCAGTTCCGTGGGGTTCTCGGGGACGGAAAACATTCAGTACTTC. Encoded protein: CASSSVGFSGTENIQYF.

This clonotype appeared a single time. The V gene is TRBV5-1, the J gene TRBJ2-5; D gene uncertain. The V end was cut by 0 bases, the J end by 5 bases, with 14 bases between. Germline V gene data show CDR1 as SGHRS and CDR2 as YFSETQ. The CDR3 totals 15 residues. The DNA for the CDR3 is TGCGCCAGCAGCTTGGGGTCTGTGGGTCCGGAGACCCAGTACTTC. Amino acids: CASSLGSVGPETQYF.

Turning to this clonotype: The junction does not match germline at one end; this may be a read error. This chain connects TRBV19 to TRBJ2-1, with 11 bases lining up with TRBD2. Per the germline V gene, CDR1 is LNHDA and CDR2 is SQIVND (reference sequence). The CDR3 has 13 residues. CDR3 sequence: CASRASGRYEQHF. The CDR3 nucleotides are TGTGCCAGTAGAGCTAGCGGGAGGTACGAGCAGCACTTC.

Points on this clonotype: A read error is possible here, since a much larger clone lies one base away. The J gene is TRBJ2-4, the V gene TRBV4-1, with D perhaps matching TRBD1 or TRBD2 (5 bases each). This CDR3 is built from 16 residues. The germline V gene encodes CDR1 MGHRA and CDR2 YSYEKL. CDR3 in amino acids: CASSQMDRGSADIRYF. The DNA for the CDR3 is TGCGCCAGCAGCCAGATGGACCGAGGGTCCGCGGACATTCGGTACTTC.